This T cell receptor beta chain is drawn from a study of control samples from healthy donors and cancer patients. Libraries were prepared by immunoSEQ multiplex PCR; TCRdb keeps only in-frame clonotypes and omits some of them. Of about 140,000 clones listed, about 90% were seen once; the top ten hold roughly 3.1%. Trimming cost V 5 bases and J 0 bases, with 5 bases left between them. Germline CDR1 and CDR2: SEHNR and FQNEAQ (reference sequence). The CDR3 is 12 amino acids. This chain links TRBV7-9 with TRBJ2-7; no firm D call. Input material: blood. The sequence was obtained from a man aged 25 to 40 in good health. In nucleotides, the CDR3 is TGTGCCAGCAGCGGCCCCTCCTACGAGCAGTACTTC. This encodes CASSGPSYEQYF.